This TCR beta chain is from a study of cytomegalovirus exposure and HLA in healthy donors. Study conclusions and caveats: A few V segments could not be told apart, such as TRBV6-2 and TRBV6-3, and were left out. An analysis that was carried out later associated 17,000 or so TCR beta sequences with HLA alleles at 0.05 false discovery rate. Researchers reported in a later analysis that a missense DCLRE1C variant was tied to TCR beta V- and J-gene trimming.

Germline lookup yields CDR1 SGDLS and CDR2 YYNGEE. The V end was cut by 5 bases, the J end by 3 bases, with 8 bases between. The CDR3 extends over 12 amino acids. Researchers ran the PCR with 60 Vbeta and 13 Jbeta primers. TCRdb's copy holds only in-frame clones and misses some; the assay was immunoSEQ multiplex PCR. The table shows some 110,000 clones, with 60% to 85% occurring only once. On this clone: Its antigen is not known.

The receptor was isolated from a woman aged 40 to 55 in good health and CMV-seropositive. The chain recombines TRBV9 with TRBJ1-1, with unresolved D. The sequenced material came from PBMCs. In DNA, the CDR3 is TGTGCCAGCAGAGGGAGGGACACTGAAGCTTTCTTT. Its translation: CASRGRDTEAFF.